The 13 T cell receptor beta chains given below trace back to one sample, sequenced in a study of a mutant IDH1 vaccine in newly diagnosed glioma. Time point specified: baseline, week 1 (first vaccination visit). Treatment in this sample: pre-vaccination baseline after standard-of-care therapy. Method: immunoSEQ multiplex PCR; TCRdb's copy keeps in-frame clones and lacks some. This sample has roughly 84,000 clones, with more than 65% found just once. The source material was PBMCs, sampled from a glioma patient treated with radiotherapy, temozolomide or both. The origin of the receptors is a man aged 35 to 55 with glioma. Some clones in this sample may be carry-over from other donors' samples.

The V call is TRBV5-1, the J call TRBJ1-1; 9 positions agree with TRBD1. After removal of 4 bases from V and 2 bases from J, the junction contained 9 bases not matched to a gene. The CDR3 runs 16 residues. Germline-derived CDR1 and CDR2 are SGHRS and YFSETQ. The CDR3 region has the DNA TGCGCCAGCAGCCGGGGACAGGGAAGCCTTAACACTGAAGCTTTCTTT. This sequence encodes CASSRGQGSLNTEAFF.

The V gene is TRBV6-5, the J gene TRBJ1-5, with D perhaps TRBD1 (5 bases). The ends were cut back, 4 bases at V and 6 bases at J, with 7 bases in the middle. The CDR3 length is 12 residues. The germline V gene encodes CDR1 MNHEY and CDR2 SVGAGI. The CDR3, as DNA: TGTGCCAGCAGTTTTGGGGGTCAGCCCCAGCATTTT. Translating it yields CASSFGGQPQHF.

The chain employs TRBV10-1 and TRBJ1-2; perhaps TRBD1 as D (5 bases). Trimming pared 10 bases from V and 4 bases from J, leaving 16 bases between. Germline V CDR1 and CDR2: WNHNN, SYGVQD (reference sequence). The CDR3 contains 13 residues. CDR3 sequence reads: CATSPGTAYGYTF. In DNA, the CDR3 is TGCGCCACAAGCCCCGGGACGGCCTATGGCTACACCTTC.

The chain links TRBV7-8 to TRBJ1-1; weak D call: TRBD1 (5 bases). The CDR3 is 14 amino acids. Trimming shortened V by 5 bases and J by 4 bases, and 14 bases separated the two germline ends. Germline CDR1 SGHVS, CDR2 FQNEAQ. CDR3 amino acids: CASSPLGGGTEAFF. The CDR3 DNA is TGTGCCAGCAGCCCCCTCGGGGGAGGCACTGAAGCTTTCTTT. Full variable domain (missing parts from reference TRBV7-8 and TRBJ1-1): GAGVSQSPRYKVAKRGQDVALRCDPISGHVSLFWYQQALGQGPEFLTYFQNEAQLDKSGLPSDRFFAERPEGSVSTLKIQRTQQEDSAVYLCASSPLGGGTEAFFGQGTRLTVV.

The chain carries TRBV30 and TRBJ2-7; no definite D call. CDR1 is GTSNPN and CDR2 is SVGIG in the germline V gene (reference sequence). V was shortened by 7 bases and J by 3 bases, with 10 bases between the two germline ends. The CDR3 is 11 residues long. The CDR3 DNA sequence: TGTGCCTCAGGCGCGCTCTACGAGCAGTACTTC. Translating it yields CASGALYEQYF.

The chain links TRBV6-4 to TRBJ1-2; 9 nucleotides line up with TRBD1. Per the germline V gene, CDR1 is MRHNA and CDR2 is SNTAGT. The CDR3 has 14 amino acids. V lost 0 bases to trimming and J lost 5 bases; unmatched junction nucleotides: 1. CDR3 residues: CASSDSDRGYGYTF. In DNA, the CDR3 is TGTGCCAGCAGTGACTCGGACAGGGGTTATGGCTACACCTTC.

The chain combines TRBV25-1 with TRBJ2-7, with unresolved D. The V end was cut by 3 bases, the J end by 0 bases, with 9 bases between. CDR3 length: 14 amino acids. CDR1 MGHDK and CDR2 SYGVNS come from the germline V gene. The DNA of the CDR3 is TGTGCCAGCAGTGATGGCCTTACCTCCTACGAGCAGTACTTC. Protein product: CASSDGLTSYEQYF.

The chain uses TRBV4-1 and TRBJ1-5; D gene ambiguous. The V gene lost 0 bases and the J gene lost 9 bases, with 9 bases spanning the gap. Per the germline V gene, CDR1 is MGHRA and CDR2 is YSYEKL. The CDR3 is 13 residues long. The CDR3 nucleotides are TGCGCCAGCAGCCAAGATGAGGTTGGGCCCCAGCATTTT. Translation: CASSQDEVGPQHF.

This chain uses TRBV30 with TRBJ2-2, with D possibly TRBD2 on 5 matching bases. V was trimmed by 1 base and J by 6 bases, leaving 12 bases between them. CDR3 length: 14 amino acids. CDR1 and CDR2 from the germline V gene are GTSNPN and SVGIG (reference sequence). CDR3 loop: CAWSAGYHAGELFF. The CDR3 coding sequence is TGTGCCTGGAGTGCGGGGTACCACGCCGGGGAGCTGTTTTTT.

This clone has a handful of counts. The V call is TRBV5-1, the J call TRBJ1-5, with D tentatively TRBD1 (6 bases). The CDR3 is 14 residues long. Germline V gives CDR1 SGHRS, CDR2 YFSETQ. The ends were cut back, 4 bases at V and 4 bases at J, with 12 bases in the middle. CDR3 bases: TGCGCCAGCAGCCCCGGGACACAGAATCAGCCCCAGCATTTT. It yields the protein CASSPGTQNQPQHF.

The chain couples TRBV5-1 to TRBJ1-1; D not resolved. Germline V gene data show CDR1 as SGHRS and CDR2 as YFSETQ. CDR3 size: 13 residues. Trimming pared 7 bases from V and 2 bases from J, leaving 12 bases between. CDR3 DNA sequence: TGCGCCAGCGCAACCGGCCGAAACACTGAAGCTTTCTTT. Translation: CASATGRNTEAFF.

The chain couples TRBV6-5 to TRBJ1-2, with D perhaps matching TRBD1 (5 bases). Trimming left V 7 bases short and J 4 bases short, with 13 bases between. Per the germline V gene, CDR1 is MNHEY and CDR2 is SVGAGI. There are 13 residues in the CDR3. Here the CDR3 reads CASTKGRVYGYTF. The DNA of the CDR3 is TGTGCCAGCACCAAGGGACGGGTCTATGGCTACACCTTC.

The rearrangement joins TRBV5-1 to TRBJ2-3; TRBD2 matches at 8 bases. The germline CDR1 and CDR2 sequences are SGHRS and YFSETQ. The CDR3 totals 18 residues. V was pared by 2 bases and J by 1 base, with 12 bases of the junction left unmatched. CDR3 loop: CASSFQAGVRGGTDTQYF. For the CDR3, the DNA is TGCGCCAGCAGCTTCCAAGCGGGGGTGAGGGGTGGCACAGATACGCAGTATTTT. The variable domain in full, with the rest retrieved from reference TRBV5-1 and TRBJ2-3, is KAGVTQTPRYLIKTRGQQVTLSCSPISGHRSVSWYQQTPGQGLQFLFEYFSETQRNKGNFPGRFSGRQFSNSRSEMNVSTLELGDSALYLCASSFQAGVRGGTDTQYFGPGTRLTVL.